Listed here are 3 T cell receptor beta chains from one sample, sequenced in a study of blood T cell repertoires in COVID-19 (dated by TCRdb to 2020 to 2021). Receptors were amplified or captured by the immunoSEQ multiplex PCR assay. The table comes from immuneACCESS by way of TCRdb, which keeps in-frame sequences with V and J called. Part of the clones is missing from these tables; in studies checked, under half for an unresolved V gene and the rest for unknown reasons. A total of 180,000 or so clones appear in this sample, around 76% of them only once. Around 8.9% of the sample belongs to the ten largest clones. Sequencing input: peripheral blood. These receptors originate from a woman aged 50 to 60 with active or convalescent COVID-19.

This chain connects TRBV5-1 to TRBJ2-1; 11 nucleotides agree with TRBD2. Germline V gene lookup returns CDR1 SGHRS and CDR2 YFSETQ. J was trimmed by 5 bases and V by 0 bases; bases with no gene match: 1. This CDR3 has 15 amino acids. The CDR3 spells CASSLAGLADNEQFF. The DNA for the CDR3 is TGCGCCAGCAGCTTGGCGGGACTAGCGGACAATGAGCAGTTCTTC.

The chain carries TRBV28 and TRBJ1-2, with TRBD1 matching over 11 bases. Per germline, CDR1 MDHEN and CDR2 SYDVKM. The CDR3 runs 17 residues. V lost 7 bases to trimming and J lost 3 bases; unmatched junction nucleotides: 13. This chain's CDR3 is CASNAPGQGAKDYGYTF. CDR3 bases: TGTGCCAGCAACGCCCCCGGACAGGGGGCGAAGGACTATGGCTACACCTTC.

The chain is built from TRBV24-1 and TRBJ2-2; no firm D call. The germline V and J ends were trimmed by 6 bases and 2 bases, with 12 bases remaining between them. The CDR3 consists of 15 residues. Germline V gives CDR1 KGHDR, CDR2 SFDVKD. Here the CDR3 DNA reads TGTGCCACCAGTACTGCGACTGACAACACCGGGGAGCTGTTTTTT. Translation gives CATSTATDNTGELFF.